Detailed here is one TCR beta chain. The antigen remains unidentified. With only one base between it and a far larger clone, this is likely a read error. The same CDR3 is also encoded by other DNA sequences in this sample. The source of the sample is a study of shared clonotypes between healthy human individuals. Study-wide findings and caveats: Donor scarcity curtailed the genetic and exposure-history diversity represented herein. Only blood underwent sampling, and tissue repertoires likely differ.

The CDR3 contains 13 residues. V lost 3 bases, J lost 7 bases, and 13 bases lay in between. Germline V lookup: CDR1 MDHEN, CDR2 SYDVKM. The assay was immunoSEQ multiplex PCR, and TCRdb's table has in-frame clones only and misses some. The table records 75,000 to 100,000 clones, over 40% of them present only once. The source is a woman between 40 and 50 years old in good health. Some clones in this sample may be carry-over from other donors' samples. This chain links TRBV28 with TRBJ2-7, with D perhaps TRBD2 (6 bases). The sequenced material came from PBMCs. This CDR3 reads CASSLRRGWEQYF. Here the CDR3 DNA reads TGTGCCAGCAGTTTGCGGCGGGGTTGGGAGCAGTACTTC.